Following are 32 T cell receptor beta chains from one sample sequenced in a study of beta chain features in type 1 diabetes. Study-level findings and limits: The study found moderately but significantly shorter TCRB CDR3s in all four CD4+ subsets of Type 1 diabetes patients.

Their antigens remain unidentified. Sequencing targeted expressed TCRB transcripts, as all isolated RNA had been reverse transcribed. Repertoires were generated with immunoSEQ multiplex PCR, while TCRdb's copy carries only in-frame clones and drops some. Found here are hundreds of thousands of clones, 10% to 15% of them singletons; the top ten hold approximately 0.022%. Sequencing was performed on naive CD4+ T cells from blood. These receptors were collected from a man aged 18 to 30 with type 1 diabetes.

This clone was counted a few times. The CDR3 coding sequence is TGTGCCAGCAGGTTACTAGCGGGGGGACAAGAGACCCAGTACTTC. Encoded protein: CASRLLAGGQETQYF. The chain recombines TRBV6-1 with TRBJ2-5, with TRBD2 matching over 12 bases. V lost 6 bases to trimming and J lost 2 bases; unmatched junction nucleotides: 4. Germline CDR1 is MNHNS and CDR2 is SASEGT. The CDR3 is made up of 15 amino acids.

There are a few counts of this clone. The chain employs TRBV7-9 and TRBJ2-5; TRBD1 or TRBD2 may be the D gene (6 bases each). CDR3 length: 16 amino acids. Germline CDR1 reads SEHNR; CDR2 reads FQNEAQ (reference sequence). Between the trimmed V and J ends, which lost 5 bases and 7 bases, there was a span of 23 bases. The CDR3, as DNA: TGTGCCAGCAGCCCGTCTCGGGGGCGCCCCGAAGGGACCCAGTACTTC. Encoded protein: CASSPSRGRPEGTQYF.

The V call is TRBV10-1, the J call TRBJ2-7; D not resolved. V gave up 7 bases and J gave up 3 bases, with 13 bases separating them. Per the germline V gene, CDR1 is WNHNN and CDR2 is SYGVQD (reference sequence). The CDR3 has 13 amino acids. The CDR3 is CASTLKGFYEQYF. DNA for the CDR3: TGCGCCAGCACACTTAAGGGCTTCTACGAGCAGTACTTC.

J is TRBJ1-1 and V is TRBV6-5, with no clear D. CDR1 is MNHEY, CDR2 SVGAGI, per germline. V was shortened by 8 bases and J by 0 bases, with 10 bases between the two germline ends. The CDR3 contains 13 residues. The chain's CDR3 is CASGRYLNTEAFF. CDR3 coding DNA: TGTGCCAGCGGTAGATATCTGAACACTGAAGCTTTCTTT.

This clone was picked up a small number of times. The chain carries TRBV5-1 and TRBJ2-7; 8 bases match TRBD1. This CDR3 has 15 amino acids. Germline CDR1 reads SGHRS; CDR2 reads YFSETQ. V dropped 2 bases and J dropped 0; count of bases not matched to a gene: 4. CDR3 in amino acids: CASSFGDRSSYEQYF. The DNA of the CDR3 is TGCGCCAGCAGCTTTGGGGACAGGAGCTCCTACGAGCAGTACTTC.

This clone was counted only a few times. The V gene is TRBV25-1, the J gene TRBJ2-5, with 8 bases aligning to TRBD1. This CDR3 comprises 16 residues. V trimming: 1 base; J trimming: 3 bases; junction bases outside the gene matches: 7. Germline V gene data show CDR1 as MGHDK and CDR2 as SYGVNS. The CDR3 region has the DNA TGTGCCAGCAGTGAATTCGGACAGGGCAGTGAAGAGACCCAGTACTTC. Translated, it gives CASSEFGQGSEETQYF.

This clone was counted ten times or more. The chain carries TRBV14 and TRBJ2-1; maybe TRBD2 (5 bases). There are 12 residues in the CDR3. With 8 bases removed from V and 6 bases from J, the gap between germline ends came to 11 bases. The germline V gene has CDR1 SGHDN and CDR2 FVKESK. The CDR3 loop is CASGRVINEQFF. In DNA form, the CDR3 reads TGTGCCAGCGGGAGAGTCATCAATGAGCAGTTCTTC.

The V and J genes are TRBV5-1 and TRBJ1-2; possible D gene TRBD1, 5 bases. The CDR3 is 15 amino acids. The V end lost 0 bases, the J end lost 5 bases, and 14 bases lay between the germline ends. Germline V lookup: CDR1 SGHRS, CDR2 YFSETQ. The CDR3 DNA is TGCGCCAGCAGCTTGGGACCCGGGACTCAATATGGCTACACCTTC. Its protein is CASSLGPGTQYGYTF. The full variable domain, completed using reference TRBV5-1 and TRBJ1-2, is KAGVTQTPRYLIKTRGQQVTLSCSPISGHRSVSWYQQTPGQGLQFLFEYFSETQRNKGNFPGRFSGRQFSNSRSEMNVSTLELGDSALYLCASSLGPGTQYGYTFGSGTRLTVV.

V usage is TRBV6-6 and J usage is TRBJ2-7; 8 bases match TRBD1. With V trimmed by 6 bases and J by 1 base, 8 bases remained unmatched. This CDR3 is built from 15 residues. Germline V gene data show CDR1 as MNHNY and CDR2 as SVGAGI (reference sequence). The CDR3 reads CASRDPGQASYEQYF. The CDR3 DNA follows: TGTGCCAGCAGAGATCCGGGACAGGCATCCTACGAGCAGTACTTC.

This clone was observed a few times. The V gene is TRBV29-1, the J gene TRBJ1-2, with TRBD1 identical over 7 bases. This CDR3 has 14 amino acids. Germline V gene sequence: CDR1 SQVTM, CDR2 ANQGSEA. The V segment lost 6 bases and the J segment 2 bases; nucleotides outside the gene matches: 9. In DNA form, the CDR3 reads TGCAGCGTCGGACAGGAACCGACAAACTATGGCTACACCTTC. Translating gives CSVGQEPTNYGYTF.

This clone was detected a few times. The gene calls are TRBV30 and TRBJ2-3, with D possibly TRBD2 on 6 matching bases. Germline loops: CDR1 GTSNPN, CDR2 SVGIG (reference sequence). Trimming took 3 bases from V and 0 from J, leaving 13 bases between them. The CDR3 length is 15 residues. CDR3 sequence reads: CAWRVGGASTDTQYF. CDR3 DNA: TGTGCCTGGAGGGTGGGCGGGGCGAGCACAGATACGCAGTATTTT.

This clone occurred a few times. The chain joins TRBV4-1 to TRBJ1-2; D gene ambiguous. This CDR3 is built from 16 residues. Germline CDR1 reads MGHRA; CDR2 reads YSYEKL. V was trimmed by 0 bases and J by 5 bases, leaving 16 bases between them. CDR3 residues: CASSQDSNRGLYGYTF. CDR3 DNA: TGCGCCAGCAGCCAAGATTCCAACAGAGGTCTTTATGGCTACACCTTC.

In its sample, this clone was seen a few times. The rearrangement links TRBV7-9 to TRBJ2-2, with 8 bases matching TRBD1. The CDR3 sequence is 17 residues long. The germline CDR1 and CDR2 sequences are SEHNR and FQNEAQ (reference sequence). The V gene end was trimmed by 7 bases and the J gene end by 0 bases; junction bases not matched to a gene: 10. In DNA form, the CDR3 reads TGTGCCAGCACCTCCCGGAGACAGGGGACGAACACCGGGGAGCTGTTTTTT. Translation: CASTSRRQGTNTGELFF.

The chain couples TRBV19 to TRBJ1-2, with 8 bases identical to TRBD1. This CDR3 contains 16 residues. Germline assignment: CDR1 LNHDA and CDR2 SQIVND (reference sequence). V lost 2 bases, J lost 4 bases, and 9 bases stayed unmatched. CDR3 amino acids: CASSINPGGEVYGYTF. CDR3 sequence (DNA): TGTGCCAGTAGTATAAACCCAGGGGGCGAGGTCTATGGCTACACCTTC.

This clone has just a few counts. The genes are TRBV5-1 and TRBJ2-5, with 11 nucleotides matching TRBD1. Unmatched junction bases numbered 6, after V lost 3 bases and J lost 2 bases. The CDR3 runs to 16 residues. CDR1 SGHRS and CDR2 YFSETQ come from the germline V gene. CDR3 amino acids: CASSSAGTGGQETQYF. The CDR3 DNA sequence: TGCGCCAGCAGCTCAGCCGGGACAGGGGGTCAAGAGACCCAGTACTTC.

The chain uses TRBV15 and TRBJ2-5; 9 nucleotides line up with TRBD1. The CDR3 is 17 residues long. CDR1 and CDR2 (germline): LNHNV, YYDKDF (reference sequence). V lost 5 bases and J lost 2; bases outside the gene matches: 12. CDR3 residues: CATSLGRQGDFQETQYF. The CDR3 coding sequence is TGTGCCACCAGCCTCGGGAGACAGGGGGATTTTCAAGAGACCCAGTACTTC.

The chain recombines TRBV28 with TRBJ1-6; 7 nucleotides match TRBD1. Germline values: CDR1 MDHEN, CDR2 SYDVKM. CDR3 length: 17 residues. Trimming at V came to 5 bases and at J to 8 bases, leaving 15 bases not matched to a gene. The CDR3 sequence: CASSPVRRDSRDSPLHF. The CDR3 coding sequence is TGTGCCAGCAGTCCTGTCCGTAGGGACAGCCGTGATTCACCCCTCCACTTT.

The chain carries TRBV6-5 and TRBJ1-2; D gene unclear. Germline V CDR1 and CDR2: MNHEY, SVGAGI. Trimming pared 10 bases from V and 2 bases from J, leaving 14 bases between. This CDR3 has 13 amino acids. The CDR3 is CAKVKGHNYGYTF. The CDR3 coding sequence is TGTGCCAAAGTAAAGGGTCACAACTATGGCTACACCTTC.

The V and J genes are TRBV30 and TRBJ1-1; 8 bases fit TRBD1. V shed 7 bases, J shed 8 bases, and the junction held 6 bases outside the gene matches. The CDR3 is 11 residues long. Germline V gene sequence: CDR1 GTSNPN, CDR2 SVGIG (reference sequence). CDR3 nucleotide sequence: TGTGCCTTACACAGGGGGTCCGAAGCTTTCTTT. Encoded protein: CALHRGSEAFF.

This rearrangement joins TRBV7-9 to TRBJ1-6; D is uncertain. The V end lost 5 bases, the J end lost 11 bases, and 22 bases lay between the germline ends. This CDR3 is 16 amino acids long. Per germline, CDR1 SEHNR and CDR2 FQNEAQ (reference sequence). The CDR3 is CASSLRGGGAGTPLHF. In nucleotides, the CDR3 is TGTGCCAGCAGCCTCCGAGGTGGCGGAGCGGGAACACCCCTCCACTTT. Combining the CDR3 with reference TRBV7-9 and TRBJ1-6 gives the whole variable domain DTGVSQNPRHKITKRGQNVTFRCDPISEHNRLYWYRQTLGQGPEFLTYFQNEAQLEKSRLLSDRFSAERPKGSFSTLEIQRTEQGDSAMYLCASSLRGGGAGTPLHFGNGTRLTVT.

V gene TRBV2 combines with J gene TRBJ1-6; no clear D. The CDR3 has 13 residues. Germline V gene lookup returns CDR1 SNHLY and CDR2 FYNNEI. Trimming took 7 bases from V and 9 from J, leaving 13 bases between them. CDR3 coding DNA: TGTGCCAGCACGGAGAGCACGGGTTCACCCCTCCACTTT. Encoded protein: CASTESTGSPLHF.

There are a few counts of this clone. The V and J genes are TRBV9 and TRBJ2-5; weak D call: TRBD2 (6 bases). Germline V gives CDR1 SGDLS, CDR2 YYNGEE. The CDR3 consists of 16 residues. V was cut by 2 bases and J by 2 bases, with 16 bases left in between. The CDR3, as DNA: TGTGCCAGCAGCGTCACACCGGGACTCCTTCAAGAGACCCAGTACTTC. Its protein product is CASSVTPGLLQETQYF.

This chain's CDR3 is CASSPSGTGDPYEQYF. The DNA for the CDR3 is TGCGCCAGCAGTCCCTCAGGGACAGGGGACCCCTACGAGCAGTACTTC. The gene calls are TRBV10-1 and TRBJ2-7, with 10 bases aligning to TRBD1. The CDR3 covers 16 residues. Germline CDR1 is WNHNN and CDR2 is SYGVQD (reference sequence). Trimming took 5 bases from V and 2 from J; bases not matched to a gene: 9.

This chain uses TRBV4-2 with TRBJ1-2, with 7 bases lining up with TRBD1. This CDR3 is 14 amino acids long. Looked up from germline, CDR1 is LGHNA and CDR2 is YNFKEQ. Germline trimming cut 1 base from V and 7 bases from J; bases unmatched to any gene: 6. CDR3 sequence reads: CASSQAGDRTGYTF. CDR3 DNA sequence: TGTGCCAGCAGCCAAGCCGGGGACAGAACTGGCTACACCTTC.

This clone was detected only a few times. This chain connects TRBV19 to TRBJ2-1; 9 positions agree with TRBD2. CDR1 and CDR2 from the germline V gene are LNHDA and SQIVND (reference sequence). With V trimmed by 5 bases and J by 4 bases, 6 bases remained unmatched. This CDR3 has 15 amino acids. This CDR3 is CASSQTSGGYNEQFF. CDR3 nucleotide sequence: TGTGCCAGTAGTCAGACTAGCGGAGGGTACAATGAGCAGTTCTTC.

Only a few counts were recorded for this clone. V gene TRBV29-1 combines with J gene TRBJ2-1; 11 bases map to TRBD1. The germline gives CDR1 SQVTM, CDR2 ANQGSEA. The CDR3 has 16 amino acids. V trimming: 2 bases; J trimming: 8 bases; junction bases outside the gene matches: 11. CDR3 loop: CSVEISGQGAGDEQFF. The CDR3 nucleotides read TGCAGCGTTGAAATAAGTGGACAGGGGGCAGGGGATGAGCAGTTCTTC.

In its sample, this clone was seen a few times. This sample also contains other DNA sequences that code for the same CDR3. This sequence joins TRBV5-1 and TRBJ1-1; D ambiguous. Deletions cut 0 bases from V and 4 bases from J, with 4 bases between. Germline CDR1 SGHRS, CDR2 YFSETQ. This CDR3 comprises 12 residues. CDR3 region: CASSLEGTEAFF. The CDR3 DNA reads TGCGCCAGCAGCTTGGAGGGCACTGAAGCTTTCTTT.

A note on this clone: The same CDR3 is also encoded by other DNA sequences in this sample. The chain carries TRBV30 and TRBJ1-1; D is uncertain. The CDR3 covers 12 residues. In germline, CDR1 is GTSNPN, CDR2 SVGIG (reference sequence). V lost 0 bases and J lost 5, with 7 bases in between. The CDR3 sequence: CAWSVPGTEAFF. CDR3 sequence (DNA): TGTGCCTGGAGTGTACCGGGGACTGAAGCTTTCTTT.

The CDR3 DNA reads TGTGCCAGCTCACGTCCCGGGACAGGGCCCCTGTACGAGCAGTACTTC. Protein product: CASSRPGTGPLYEQYF. This chain links TRBV18 with TRBJ2-7, with TRBD1 identical over 9 bases. Per the germline V gene, CDR1 is KGHSH and CDR2 is LQKENI. With 4 bases clipped from V and 4 bases from J, the junction kept 11 bases outside the gene matches. CDR3 length: 16 residues.

This clone was recorded a few times. The rearrangement uses TRBV30 and TRBJ2-5; D not certain. The CDR3 is 15 residues long. Germline V gene data show CDR1 as GTSNPN and CDR2 as SVGIG (reference sequence). Trimming took off 0 bases at V and 2 bases at J, with 13 bases between the two ends. CDR3 sequence reads: CAWSVWGALQETQYF. The CDR3 DNA reads as TGTGCCTGGAGTGTATGGGGTGCCCTTCAAGAGACCCAGTACTTC. Full variable domain (missing parts from reference TRBV30 and TRBJ2-5): SQTIHQWPATLVQPVGSPLSLECTVEGTSNPNLYWYRQAAGRGLQLLFYSVGIGQISSEVPQNLSASRPQDRQFILSSKKLLLSDSGFYLCAWSVWGALQETQYFGPGTRLLVL.

Only one count was recorded for this clone. The rearrangement links TRBV29-1 to TRBJ2-7; 7 nucleotides align to TRBD1. Germline V gene data show CDR1 as SQVTM and CDR2 as ANQGSEA. Germline trimming cut 6 bases from V and 0 bases from J; bases unmatched to any gene: 8. The CDR3 contains 14 residues. In DNA, the CDR3 is TGCAGCGTCCCCGGGACAGCGAGCTCCTACGAGCAGTACTTC. As protein: CSVPGTASSYEQYF.

This clone occurred a few times. The chain employs TRBV18 and TRBJ1-6, with 10 bases that match TRBD1. Germline assignment: CDR1 KGHSH and CDR2 LQKENI. The CDR3 covers 16 residues. J was trimmed by 6 bases and V by 3 bases; bases with no gene match: 5. The CDR3 is CASSPNWDRGNSPLHF. The CDR3 nucleotides are TGTGCCAGCTCACCTAATTGGGACAGGGGTAATTCACCCCTCCACTTT.